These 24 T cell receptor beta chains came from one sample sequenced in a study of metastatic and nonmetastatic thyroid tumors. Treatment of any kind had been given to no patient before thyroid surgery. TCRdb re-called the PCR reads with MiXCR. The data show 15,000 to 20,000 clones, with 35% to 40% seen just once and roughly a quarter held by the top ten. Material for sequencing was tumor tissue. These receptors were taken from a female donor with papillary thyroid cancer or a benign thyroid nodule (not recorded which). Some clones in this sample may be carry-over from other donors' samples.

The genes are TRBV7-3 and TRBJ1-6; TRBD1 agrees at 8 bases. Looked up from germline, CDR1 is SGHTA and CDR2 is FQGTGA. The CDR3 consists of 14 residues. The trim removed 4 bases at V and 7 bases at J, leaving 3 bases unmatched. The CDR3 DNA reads TGTGCCAGCAGCTCACAGGGGGACAATTCACCCCTCCACTTT. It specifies CASSSQGDNSPLHF.

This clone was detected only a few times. The CDR3 sequence is CASIPGLAGAYNEQFF. DNA of the CDR3: TGTGCCAGCATTCCCGGACTAGCGGGAGCCTACAATGAGCAGTTCTTC. J is TRBJ2-1 and V is TRBV6-1; 13 nucleotides match TRBD2. Per germline, CDR1 MNHNS and CDR2 SASEGT. The CDR3 runs 16 residues. The V segment lost 7 bases and the J segment 2 bases; nucleotides outside the gene matches: 5.

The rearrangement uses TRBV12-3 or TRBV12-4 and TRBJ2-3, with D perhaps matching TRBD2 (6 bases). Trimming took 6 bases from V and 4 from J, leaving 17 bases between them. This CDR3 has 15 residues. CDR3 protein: CASSQRGLGPDTQYF. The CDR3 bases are TGTGCCAGCAGCCAACGGGGACTCGGACCAGATACGCAGTATTTT.

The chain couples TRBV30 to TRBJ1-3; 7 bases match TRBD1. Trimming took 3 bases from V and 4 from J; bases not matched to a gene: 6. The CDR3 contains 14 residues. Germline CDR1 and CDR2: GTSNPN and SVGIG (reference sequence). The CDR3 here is CAWSAKGAGNTIYF. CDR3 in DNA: TGTGCCTGGAGCGCTAAGGGGGCCGGAAACACCATATATTTT.

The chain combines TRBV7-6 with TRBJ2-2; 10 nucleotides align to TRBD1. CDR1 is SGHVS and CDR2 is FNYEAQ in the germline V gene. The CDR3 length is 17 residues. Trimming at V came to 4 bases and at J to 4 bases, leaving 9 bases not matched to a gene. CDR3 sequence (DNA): TGTGCCAGCAGCTCCAGACAGGGGGCGCGGAGCACCGGGGAGCTGTTTTTT. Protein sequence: CASSSRQGARSTGELFF.

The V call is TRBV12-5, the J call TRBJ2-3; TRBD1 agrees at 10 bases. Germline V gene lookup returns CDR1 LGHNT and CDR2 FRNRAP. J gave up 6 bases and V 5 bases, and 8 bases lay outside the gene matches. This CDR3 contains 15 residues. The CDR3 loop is CASGLGTGVADTQYF. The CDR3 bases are TGTGCTAGTGGTCTCGGGACAGGGGTTGCGGATACGCAGTATTTT.

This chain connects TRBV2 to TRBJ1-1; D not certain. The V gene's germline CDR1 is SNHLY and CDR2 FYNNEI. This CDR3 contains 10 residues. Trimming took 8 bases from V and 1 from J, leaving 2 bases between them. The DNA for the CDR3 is TGTGCCAGCCGGAACACTGAAGCTTTCTTT. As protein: CASRNTEAFF.

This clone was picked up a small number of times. The CDR3 DNA reads TGTGCCAGCAGTGTCCGGTGGGGGCTAGACTCTGGGGCCAACGTCCTGACTTTC. Translation gives CASSVRWGLDSGANVLTF. V usage is TRBV12-3 or TRBV12-4 and J usage is TRBJ2-6, with TRBD1 as a possible D gene (6 bases). This CDR3 is 18 amino acids long. Between the trimmed V and J ends, which lost 5 bases and 0 bases, there was a span of 17 bases.

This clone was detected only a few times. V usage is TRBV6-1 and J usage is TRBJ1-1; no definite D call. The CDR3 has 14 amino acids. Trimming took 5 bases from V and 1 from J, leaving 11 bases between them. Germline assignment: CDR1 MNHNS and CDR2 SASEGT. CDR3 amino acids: CASSPLIENTEAFF. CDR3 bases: TGTGCCAGCAGTCCACTCATAGAGAACACTGAAGCTTTCTTT.

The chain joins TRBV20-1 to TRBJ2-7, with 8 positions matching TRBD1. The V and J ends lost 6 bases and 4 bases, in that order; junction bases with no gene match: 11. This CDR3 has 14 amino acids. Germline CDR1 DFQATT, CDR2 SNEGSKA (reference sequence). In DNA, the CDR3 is TGCAGTGCGAGCTCCTGGACAGGGACGTACGAGCAGTACTTC. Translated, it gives CSASSWTGTYEQYF.

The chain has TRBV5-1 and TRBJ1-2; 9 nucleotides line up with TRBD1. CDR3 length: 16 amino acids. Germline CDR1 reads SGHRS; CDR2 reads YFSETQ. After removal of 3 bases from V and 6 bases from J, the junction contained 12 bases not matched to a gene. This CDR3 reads CASSSLQGADSDGYTF. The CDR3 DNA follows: TGCGCCAGCAGCTCCCTACAGGGGGCAGATTCGGATGGCTACACCTTC.

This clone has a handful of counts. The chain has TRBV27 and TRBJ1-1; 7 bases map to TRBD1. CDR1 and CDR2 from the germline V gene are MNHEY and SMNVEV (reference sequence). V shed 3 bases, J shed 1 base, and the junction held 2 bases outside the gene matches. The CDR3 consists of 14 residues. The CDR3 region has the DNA TGTGCCAGCAGTTTTACAGGGGCGAACACTGAAGCTTTCTTT. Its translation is CASSFTGANTEAFF.

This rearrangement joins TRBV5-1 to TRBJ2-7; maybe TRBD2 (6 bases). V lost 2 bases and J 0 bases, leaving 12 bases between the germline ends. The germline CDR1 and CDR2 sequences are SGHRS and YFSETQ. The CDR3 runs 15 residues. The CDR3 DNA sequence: TGCGCCAGCAGCTTCGGGTACGGGAGCTCCTACGAGCAGTACTTC. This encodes CASSFGYGSSYEQYF.

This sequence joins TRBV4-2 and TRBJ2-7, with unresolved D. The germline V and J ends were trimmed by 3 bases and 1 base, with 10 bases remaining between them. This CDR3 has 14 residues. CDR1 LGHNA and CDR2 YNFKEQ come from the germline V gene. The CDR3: CASSHFDGSYEQYF. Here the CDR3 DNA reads TGTGCCAGCAGCCATTTCGACGGATCCTACGAGCAGTACTTC.

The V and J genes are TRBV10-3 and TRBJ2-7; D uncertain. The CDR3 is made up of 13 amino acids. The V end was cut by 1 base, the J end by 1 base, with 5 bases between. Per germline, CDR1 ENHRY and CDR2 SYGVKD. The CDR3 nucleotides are TGTGCCATCAGTGAGTTGGAATCCTACGAGCAGTACTTC. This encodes CAISELESYEQYF.

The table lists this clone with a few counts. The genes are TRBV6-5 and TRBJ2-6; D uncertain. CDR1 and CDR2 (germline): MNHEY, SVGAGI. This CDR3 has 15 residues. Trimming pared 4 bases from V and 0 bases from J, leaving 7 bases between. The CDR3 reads CASSFFHSGANVLTF. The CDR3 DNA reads TGTGCCAGCAGTTTTTTCCACTCTGGGGCCAACGTCCTGACTTTC.

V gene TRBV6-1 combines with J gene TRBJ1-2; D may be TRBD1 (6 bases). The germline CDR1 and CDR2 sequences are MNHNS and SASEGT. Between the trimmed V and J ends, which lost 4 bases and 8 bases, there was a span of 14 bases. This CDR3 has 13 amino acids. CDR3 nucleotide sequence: TGTGCCAGCAGTGTACAGGGTTATAAGGGCTACACCTTC. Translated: CASSVQGYKGYTF.

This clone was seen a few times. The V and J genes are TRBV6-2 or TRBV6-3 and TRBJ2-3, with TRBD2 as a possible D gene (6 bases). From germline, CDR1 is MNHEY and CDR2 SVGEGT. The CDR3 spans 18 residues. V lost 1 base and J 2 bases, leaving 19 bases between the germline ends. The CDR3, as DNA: TGTGCCAGCAGTTACTTTAAAACCGGGACTGGAGACACAGATACGCAGTATTTT. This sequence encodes CASSYFKTGTGDTDTQYF.

Here the CDR3 DNA reads TGTGCCAGCAGTGATCGGGACACGGACAACGAGCAGTACTTC. It specifies CASSDRDTDNEQYF. The rearrangement links TRBV25-1 to TRBJ2-7; tentative D call: TRBD1 (6 bases). Germline CDR1 MGHDK, CDR2 SYGVNS. V lost 3 bases, J lost 5 bases, and 14 bases lay in between. The CDR3 is 14 amino acids.

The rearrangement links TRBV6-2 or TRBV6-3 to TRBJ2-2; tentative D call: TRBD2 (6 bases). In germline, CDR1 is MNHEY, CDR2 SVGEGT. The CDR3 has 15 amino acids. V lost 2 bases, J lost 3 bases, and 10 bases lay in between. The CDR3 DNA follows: TGTGCCAGCAGTTACGAGGGACTGGACACCGGGGAGCTGTTTTTT. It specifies CASSYEGLDTGELFF.

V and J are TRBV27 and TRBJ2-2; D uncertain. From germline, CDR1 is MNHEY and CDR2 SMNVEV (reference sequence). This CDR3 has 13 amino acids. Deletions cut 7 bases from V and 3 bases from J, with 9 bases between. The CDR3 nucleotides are TGTGCCAGCACTTATCGGCACACCGGGGAGCTGTTTTTT. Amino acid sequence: CASTYRHTGELFF.

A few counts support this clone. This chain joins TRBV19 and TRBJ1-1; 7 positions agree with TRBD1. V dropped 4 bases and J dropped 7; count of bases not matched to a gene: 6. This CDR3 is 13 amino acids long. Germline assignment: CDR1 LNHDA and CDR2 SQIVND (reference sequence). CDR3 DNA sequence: TGTGCCAGTAGTAGAACAGGGGCGCATGAAGCTTTCTTT. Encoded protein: CASSRTGAHEAFF. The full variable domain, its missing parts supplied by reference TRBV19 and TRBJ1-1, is DGGITQSPKYLFRKEGQNVTLSCEQNLNHDAMYWYRQDPGQGLRLIYYSQIVNDFQKGDIAEGYSVSREKKESFPLTVTSAQKNPTAFYLCASSRTGAHEAFFGQGTRLTVV.

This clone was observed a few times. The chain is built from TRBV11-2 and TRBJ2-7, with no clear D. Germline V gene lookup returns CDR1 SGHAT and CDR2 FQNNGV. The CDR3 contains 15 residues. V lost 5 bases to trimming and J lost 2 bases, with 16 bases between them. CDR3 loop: CASSKRGFSTYEQYF. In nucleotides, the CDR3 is TGTGCCAGCAGCAAGAGAGGTTTTAGCACCTACGAGCAGTACTTC.

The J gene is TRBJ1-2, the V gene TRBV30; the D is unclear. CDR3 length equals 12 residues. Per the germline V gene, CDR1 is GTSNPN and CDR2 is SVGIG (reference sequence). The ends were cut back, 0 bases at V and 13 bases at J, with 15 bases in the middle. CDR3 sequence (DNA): TGTGCCTGGAGTGTAGGTCAGACATCATGCACCTTC. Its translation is CAWSVGQTSCTF.